The text below deals with one TCR beta chain. The data were obtained in a study of technical replicates of blood from a handful of donors. Trimming at V came to 4 bases and at J to 7 bases, leaving 10 bases not matched to a gene. The germline CDR1 and CDR2 sequences are MGHRA and YSYEKL. This CDR3 contains 17 residues. Produced via immunoSEQ multiplex PCR; TCRdb's table is partial and in-frame only. This sample has tens of thousands of clones, with nearly 97% found just once. This sequence joins TRBV4-1 and TRBJ2-1; 13 positions match TRBD2. The sequencing input was T cells isolated from PBMCs. The TCR sequence derives from a human donor in good health. The CDR3 loop is CASSRGLAGERGNEQFF. The DNA of the CDR3 is TGCGCCAGCAGCCGCGGACTAGCGGGAGAAAGGGGGAATGAGCAGTTCTTC.